Each of the 20 T cell receptor beta chains below was sequenced from the same sample in a study of T cell repertoires in cytomegalovirus infection. Which antigens these TCRs recognize remains unknown. MiXCR, applied by TCRdb to the reads, yields one record per CDR3 protein. The data hold around 540,000 distinct CDR3 sequences, with more than 30% observed a single time. The material was cultured PBMCs, obtained from culture after CMV antigen stimulation. Receptors originate from a human donor in good health (CMV status not recorded). Some clones in this sample may be carry-over from other donors' samples.

This clonotype was picked up many times. The chain couples TRBV12-3 or TRBV12-4 to TRBJ2-5; the match to TRBD2 covers 7 bases. The CDR3 length is 13 residues. V lost 4 bases, J lost 5 bases, and 4 bases stayed unmatched. The CDR3 region is CASSSTSSETQYF. DNA for the CDR3: TGTGCCAGCAGTTCGACTAGCTCGGAGACCCAGTACTTC.

The rearrangement links TRBV29-1 to TRBJ1-1, with 9 bases matching TRBD1. Trimming took 8 bases from V and 1 from J; bases not matched to a gene: 5. CDR3 length equals 13 residues. Germline CDR1 reads SQVTM; CDR2 reads ANQGSEA. The CDR3 reads CSFGQGRNTEAFF. CDR3 DNA sequence: TGCAGCTTTGGACAGGGGAGGAACACTGAAGCTTTCTTT.

V usage is TRBV6-1 and J usage is TRBJ2-1; TRBD2 might be the D (5 bases). The CDR3 runs to 16 residues. The V end lost 2 bases, the J end lost 8 bases, and 19 bases lay between the germline ends. Germline V CDR1 and CDR2: MNHNS, SASEGT. The CDR3 loop reads CASSEIGRVGVHEQFF. The CDR3 region has the DNA TGTGCCAGCAGTGAAATCGGTCGGGTGGGAGTCCATGAGCAGTTCTTC.

This clonotype was found a few times. The gene calls are TRBV20-1 and TRBJ2-3; 11 positions match TRBD2. Germline values: CDR1 DFQATT, CDR2 SNEGSKA (reference sequence). V was pared by 2 bases and J by 0 bases, with 4 bases of the junction left unmatched. This CDR3 has 16 amino acids. DNA for the CDR3: TGCAGTGCTAGACTATCTAGCGGGAGGAGCACAGATACGCAGTATTTT. This sequence encodes CSARLSSGRSTDTQYF.

The chain has TRBV20-1 and TRBJ1-6, with a possible D match to TRBD1 (6 bases). The germline V gene has CDR1 DFQATT and CDR2 SNEGSKA (reference sequence). The CDR3 extends over 14 amino acids. Trimming took 5 bases from V and 4 from J, leaving 12 bases between them. The CDR3 coding sequence is TGCAGTGCTTCTCGACAGGTTTATAATTCACCCCTCCACTTT. Translating it yields CSASRQVYNSPLHF.

CDR3 sequence reads: CASSFRGTDEKLFF. DNA of the CDR3: TGTGCCAGCAGTTTTAGGGGTACAGATGAAAAACTGTTTTTT. The chain employs TRBV12-3 or TRBV12-4 and TRBJ1-4, with D perhaps TRBD1 (5 bases). V was cut by 3 bases and J by 6 bases, with 11 bases left in between. This CDR3 comprises 14 residues.

This clonotype was observed at least ten times. The chain employs TRBV7-2 and TRBJ2-1; D is ambiguous. CDR3 length: 14 amino acids. In germline, CDR1 is SGHTA, CDR2 FQGNSA. V was clipped by 1 base and J by 4 bases, with 8 bases between them. The CDR3 spells CASSLVSLYNEQFF. The CDR3 DNA reads TGTGCCAGCAGCTTAGTGAGTTTGTACAATGAGCAGTTCTTC.

This clonotype was counted a few times. This sequence joins TRBV4-1 and TRBJ2-2; D could derive from TRBD1 or TRBD2 (5 bases each). With 4 bases removed from V and 3 bases from J, the gap between germline ends came to 15 bases. This CDR3 region has 16 residues. The germline V gene encodes CDR1 MGHRA and CDR2 YSYEKL. The CDR3 nucleotides are TGCGCCAGCAGCCTAGACCCTGGGACCGACACCGGGGAGCTGTTTTTT. This encodes CASSLDPGTDTGELFF.

The table lists this clonotype with a few counts. The chain recombines TRBV7-8 with TRBJ2-4, with TRBD1 matching 8 bases. CDR3 length equals 14 residues. Looked up from germline, CDR1 is SGHVS and CDR2 is FQNEAQ. The V segment lost 5 bases and the J segment 8 bases; nucleotides outside the gene matches: 8. CDR3 nucleotide sequence: TGTGCCAGCAGCCCACGGACAGGGTTGGACATTCAGTACTTC. It codes for CASSPRTGLDIQYF.

This clonotype has more than one count but fewer than ten. The rearrangement joins TRBV4-3 to TRBJ2-7; TRBD1 might be the D (5 bases). The CDR3 spans 15 residues. CDR1 and CDR2 from the germline V gene are LGHNA and YSLEER. V lost 2 bases and J lost 4, with 15 bases in between. CDR3 amino acids: CASSQNAGLLYEQYF. The CDR3 DNA follows: TGCGCCAGCAGCCAAAACGCAGGGCTATTATACGAGCAGTACTTC.

This clonotype was counted between two and nine times. V and J are TRBV6-6 and TRBJ1-1, with D hard to call. Germline V gene data show CDR1 as MNHNY and CDR2 as SVGAGI (reference sequence). V lost 5 bases and J 0 bases, leaving 10 bases between the germline ends. The CDR3 spans 14 residues. The CDR3 is CASSPREMNTEAFF. The CDR3 nucleotides read TGTGCCAGCAGTCCCCGGGAAATGAACACTGAAGCTTTCTTT.

This clonotype showed up just a few times. The chain uses TRBV12-3 or TRBV12-4 and TRBJ1-5; D is uncertain. This CDR3 spans 14 amino acids. The V gene lost 3 bases and the J gene lost 7 bases, with 13 bases spanning the gap. As DNA, the CDR3 is TGTGCCAGCAGTTTTGAGGCTAACTTACAGCCCCAGCATTTT. Translating gives CASSFEANLQPQHF.

The J gene is TRBJ1-5, the V gene TRBV28; D call uncertain. Germline V gives CDR1 MDHEN, CDR2 SYDVKM. V lost 6 bases, J lost 11 bases, and 14 bases lay in between. The CDR3 has 12 amino acids. The CDR3 is CASRPRVNAQHF. Here the CDR3 DNA reads TGTGCCAGCAGACCCCGGGTCAATGCCCAGCATTTT. Filled out from reference TRBV28 and TRBJ1-5, the complete variable domain reads DVKVTQSSRYLVKRTGEKVFLECVQDMDHENMFWYRQDPGLGLRLIYFSYDVKMKEKGDIPEGYSVSREKKERFSLILESASTNQTSMYLCASRPRVNAQHFGDGTRLSIL.

In DNA form, the CDR3 reads TGTGCCAGCAGTTTCTCGGCTCCGTTGGGTGAGCAGTTCTTC. Translating gives CASSFSAPLGEQFF. The rearrangement joins TRBV12-3 or TRBV12-4 to TRBJ2-1; D gene ambiguous. The ends were cut back, 3 bases at V and 9 bases at J, with 15 bases in the middle. This CDR3 comprises 14 residues.

This clonotype came up many times. The rearrangement links TRBV7-2 to TRBJ2-5; 10 nucleotides align to TRBD2. Trimming took 5 bases from V and 0 from J; bases not matched to a gene: 9. The CDR3 is 17 amino acids. Per germline, CDR1 SGHTA and CDR2 FQGNSA. CDR3 DNA sequence: TGTGCCAGCAGCCCCCGCCCACTAGCGGGGTACCAAGAGACCCAGTACTTC. Translated, it gives CASSPRPLAGYQETQYF.

This clonotype was seen only a few times. This chain links TRBV7-2 with TRBJ1-4; D remains unclear. Trimming cost V 6 bases and J 4 bases, with 6 bases left between them. CDR1 SGHTA and CDR2 FQGNSA come from the germline V gene. CDR3 length: 12 amino acids. The CDR3 here is CASSSVNEKLFF. DNA of the CDR3: TGTGCCAGCAGTTCCGTTAATGAAAAACTGTTTTTT.

This sequence joins TRBV20-1 and TRBJ2-1; 9 bases align to TRBD2. V was pared by 5 bases and J by 0 bases, with 8 bases of the junction left unmatched. This CDR3 has 16 residues. The germline CDR1 and CDR2 sequences are DFQATT and SNEGSKA (reference sequence). The CDR3 spells CSAGRLAESSYNEQFF. The CDR3 DNA reads as TGCAGTGCTGGCCGACTAGCGGAAAGCTCCTACAATGAGCAGTTCTTC.

The chain uses TRBV7-3 and TRBJ2-1; D is unresolved. The CDR3 runs to 14 residues. Germline V lookup: CDR1 SGHTA, CDR2 FQGTGA. Trimming pared 5 bases from V and 8 bases from J, leaving 16 bases between. The CDR3 sequence is CASSTVGISDEQFF. CDR3 coding DNA: TGTGCCAGCAGCACCGTAGGGATTTCCGATGAGCAGTTCTTC.

The rearrangement joins TRBV4-1 to TRBJ1-2; D is undetermined. The CDR3 contains 15 residues. Germline V CDR1 and CDR2: MGHRA, YSYEKL. Trimming stripped 6 bases from V and 5 bases from J, with 19 bases between. CDR3 in amino acids: CASSLADYSFYGYTF. CDR3 coding DNA: TGCGCCAGCAGTCTAGCCGACTACTCCTTTTATGGCTACACCTTC.

The rearrangement uses TRBV6-6 and TRBJ2-1; D is tentatively TRBD1 or TRBD2 (5 bases each). V was cut by 0 bases and J by 8 bases, with 5 bases left in between. There are 12 residues in the CDR3. Germline CDR1 MNHNY, CDR2 SVGAGI (reference sequence). The CDR3 DNA reads TGTGCCAGCAGTTACTCGGGGGATGAGCAGTTCTTC. This codes for CASSYSGDEQFF.